A selection of T cell receptor beta chains follows, all from one sample in a study of blood T cell repertoires in COVID-19. Clones were sequenced by immunoSEQ multiplex PCR, and TCRdb holds only the in-frame ones, with some missing. The table has over 200,000 clones, around 90% seen once. The sample consisted of peripheral blood. The receptor set was obtained from a man under 40 with COVID-19, enrolled during active disease. CDR3s include the opening cysteine and the closing phenylalanine or tryptophan. A D gene is named only where the DNA matches it firmly. A row's size may be missing; if present it is once, few, many or a size class.

TRBV27,.,TRBJ1-2,once,CASSFRAGEVGYTF,TGTGCCAGCAGTTTTCGTGCAGGGGAAGTTGGCTACACCTTC
TRBV6-5,.,TRBJ1-5,.,CASSPQGISNQPQHF,TGTGCCAGCAGCCCCCAGGGGATCAGCAATCAGCCCCAGCATTTT
TRBV9,.,TRBJ1-2,once,CASSVERGGF,TGTGCCAGCAGCGTAGAGCGGGGGGGCTTC
TRBV18,TRBD1,TRBJ1-2,once,CASSPARGPYGYTF,TGTGCCAGCTCACCGGCCAGGGGGCCCTATGGCTACACCTTC
TRBV7-3,.,TRBJ1-1,.,CASSPTGNTEAFF,TGTGCCAGCAGTCCGACAGGGAACACTGAAGCTTTCTTT
TRBV5-6,TRBD1,TRBJ2-5,.,CASSPYRTGQETQYF,TGTGCCAGCAGCCCGTACAGGACAGGCCAAGAGACCCAGTACTTC
TRBV5-1,.,TRBJ2-5,.,CASKGQETQYF,TGCGCCAGCAAGGGGCAAGAGACCCAGTACTTC
TRBV27,TRBD1,TRBJ2-7,.,CASSRDSSYEQYF,TGTGCCAGCAGTCGGGACAGCTCCTACGAGCAGTACTTC
TRBV7-9,TRBD1,TRBJ2-4,.,CASSLGRDRGRGTKNIQYF,TGTGCCAGCAGCCTAGGACGGGACAGGGGGCGCGGGACCAAAAACATTCAGTACTTC
TRBV6-5,.,TRBJ1-1,once,CASSLLTVTEAFF,TGTGCCAGCAGTCTTTTGACAGTCACTGAAGCTTTCTTT
TRBV6-6,TRBD1,TRBJ1-1,.,CASRRRQGAGDAEAFF,TGTGCCAGCAGACGAAGACAGGGAGCCGGGGACGCTGAAGCTTTCTTT
TRBV2,TRBD1,TRBJ1-5,.,CASSVGGSGGYFYSNQPQHF,TGTGCCAGCTCCGTTGGGGGGTCAGGGGGCTACTTCTATAGCAATCAGCCCCAGCATTTT
TRBV7-9,.,TRBJ1-5,.,CASGLGGNSNQPQHF,TGTGCCAGCGGCCTGGGGGGTAATAGCAATCAGCCCCAGCATTTT
TRBV29-1,TRBD1,TRBJ1-5,.,CSVADDRERQPQHF,TGCAGCGTCGCCGATGACAGGGAAAGACAGCCCCAGCATTTT
TRBV5-1,.,TRBJ2-1,.,CASSLGGHGNEQFF,TGCGCCAGCAGCTTGGGGGGGCACGGCAATGAGCAGTTCTTC
TRBV5-4,.,TRBJ2-7,.,CASSLAAGVSYEQYF,TGTGCCAGCAGCTTGGCCGCAGGGGTCTCCTACGAGCAGTACTTC
TRBV6-1,.,TRBJ1-6,once,CASSVEGVRNNSPLHF,TGTGCCAGCAGTGTAGAGGGGGTTCGAAATAATTCACCCCTCCACTTT
TRBV18,.,TRBJ1-2,.,CASSPRQGPGYTF,TGTGCCAGCTCACCACGCCAGGGCCCTGGCTACACCTTC
TRBV7-2,TRBD2,TRBJ2-5,.,CASSRNSGGALETQYF,TGTGCCAGCAGTCGAAACAGCGGGGGGGCCTTGGAGACCCAGTACTTC
TRBV5-4,.,TRBJ1-1,few,CASSLEVRANTEAFF,TGTGCCAGCAGCTTGGAGGTCAGGGCGAACACTGAAGCTTTCTTT
TRBV7-3,TRBD2,TRBJ2-1,.,CASSLRGGLAAGEQFF,TGTGCCAGCAGCTTAAGGGGGGGACTAGCGGCGGGTGAGCAGTTCTTC
TRBV4-3,.,TRBJ2-7,once,CASSQDDQGGYERYF,TGCGCCAGCAGCCAAGATGACCAGGGGGGTTACGAGCGGTACTTC
TRBV29-1,.,TRBJ1-1,.,CSTIEGTFTEAFF,TGCAGCACTATCGAGGGCACGTTCACTGAAGCTTTCTTT
TRBV4-1,.,TRBJ1-5,.,CASSQGEYSNQPQHF,TGCGCCAGCAGCCAAGGCGAATATAGCAATCAGCCCCAGCATTTT
TRBV2,.,TRBJ2-1,once,CASRTGSSYNEQFF,TGTGCCAGCAGAACTGGGAGCTCCTACAATGAGCAGTTCTTC
TRBV5-1,.,TRBJ1-1,.,CASRKAEMGRTEAFF,TGCGCCAGCAGGAAGGCGGAAATGGGTAGGACTGAAGCTTTCTTT
TRBV7-6,TRBD2,TRBJ2-1,.,CASSPPSGSSYNEQFF,TGTGCCAGCAGCCCCCCGAGCGGGAGCTCCTACAATGAGCAGTTCTTC
TRBV5-4,.,TRBJ2-3,.,CASSVKISTDTQYF,TGTGCCAGCAGCGTCAAAATTAGCACAGATACGCAGTATTTT
TRBV27,.,TRBJ2-7,.,CASSFSQASEQYF,TGTGCCAGCAGTTTCTCCCAAGCTAGCGAGCAGTACTTC
TRBV5-1,.,TRBJ2-6,.,CASSPSRGDSGANVLTF,TGCGCCAGCAGCCCTTCGCGGGGAGACTCTGGGGCCAACGTCCTGACTTTC
TRBV20-1,TRBD2,TRBJ2-3,.,CSASPPLRAGIKDTQYF,TGCAGTGCTAGTCCCCCTCTAAGAGCGGGGATTAAAGATACGCAGTATTTT
TRBV19,.,TRBJ2-7,.,CASRTQQGFDEQYF,TGTGCCAGTAGAACCCAACAGGGATTCGACGAGCAGTACTTC
TRBV20-1,.,TRBJ2-7,.,CSARGSYEQYF,TGCAGTGCTAGAGGGAGTTACGAGCAGTACTTC
TRBV29-1,.,TRBJ1-3,.,CSAQGSSGNTIYF,TGCAGCGCTCAGGGATCCTCTGGAAACACCATATATTTT
TRBV7-3,.,TRBJ2-3,.,CASSFGLGLPPTDTQYF,TGTGCCAGCAGCTTTGGGCTCGGACTTCCTCCCACAGATACGCAGTATTTT
TRBV7-3,.,TRBJ1-4,.,CASSPINTPQLNEKLFF,TGTGCCAGCAGCCCAATAAATACCCCACAATTAAATGAAAAACTGTTTTTT
TRBV9,TRBD1,TRBJ2-5,.,CASSQTGTGGAGEETQYF,TGTGCCAGCAGCCAGACCGGGACAGGGGGCGCCGGAGAAGAGACCCAGTACTTC
TRBV4-3,.,TRBJ1-1,.,CASSYMGGGTEAFF,TGCGCCAGCAGCTACATGGGGGGAGGAACTGAAGCTTTCTTT
TRBV2,TRBD1,TRBJ1-3,.,CASSRDRGSGNTIYF,TGTGCCAGCAGTAGGGACAGGGGGTCTGGAAACACCATATATTTT
TRBV28,.,TRBJ1-4,.,CASSLGERGEKLFF,TGTGCCAGCAGCCTAGGGGAGCGGGGTGAAAAACTGTTTTTT
TRBV7-8,TRBD2,TRBJ2-3,once,CASSPSGDTQYF,TGTGCCAGCAGCCCTAGCGGGGATACGCAGTATTTT
TRBV7-3,TRBD1,TRBJ1-1,.,CASSQGPGGSYTEAFF,TGTGCCAGCAGCCAAGGGCCAGGGGGTTCGTACACTGAAGCTTTCTTT